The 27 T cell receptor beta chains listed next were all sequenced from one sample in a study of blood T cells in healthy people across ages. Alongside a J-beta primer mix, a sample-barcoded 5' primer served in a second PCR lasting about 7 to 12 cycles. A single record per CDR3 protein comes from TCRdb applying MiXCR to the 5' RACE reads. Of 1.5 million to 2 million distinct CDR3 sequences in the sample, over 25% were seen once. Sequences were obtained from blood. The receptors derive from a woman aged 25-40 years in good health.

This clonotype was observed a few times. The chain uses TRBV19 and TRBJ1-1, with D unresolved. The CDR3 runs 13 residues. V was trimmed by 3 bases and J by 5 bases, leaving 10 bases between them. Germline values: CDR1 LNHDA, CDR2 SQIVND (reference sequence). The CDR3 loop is CASSIGVSTEAFF. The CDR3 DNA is TGTGCCAGTAGTATTGGGGTTAGTACTGAAGCTTTCTTT.

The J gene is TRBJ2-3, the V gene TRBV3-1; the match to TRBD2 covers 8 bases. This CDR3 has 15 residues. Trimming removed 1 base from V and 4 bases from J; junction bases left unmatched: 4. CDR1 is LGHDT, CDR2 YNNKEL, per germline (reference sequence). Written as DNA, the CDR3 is TGTGCCAGCAGCCAAGCGGGGGGGCGCGCAGATACGCAGTATTTT. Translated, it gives CASSQAGGRADTQYF.

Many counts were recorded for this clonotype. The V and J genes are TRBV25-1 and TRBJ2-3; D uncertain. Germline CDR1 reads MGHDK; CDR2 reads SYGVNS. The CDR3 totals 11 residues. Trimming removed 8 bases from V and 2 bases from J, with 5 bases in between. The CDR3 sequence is CASGITDTQYF. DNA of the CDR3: TGTGCCAGCGGGATCACAGATACGCAGTATTTT.

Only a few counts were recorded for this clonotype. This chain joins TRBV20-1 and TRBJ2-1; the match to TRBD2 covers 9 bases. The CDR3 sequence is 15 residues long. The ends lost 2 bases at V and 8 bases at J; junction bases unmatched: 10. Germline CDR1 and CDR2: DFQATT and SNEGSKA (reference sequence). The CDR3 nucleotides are TGCAGTGCTAGAAGGATAGCGGGGGCAAACGATGAGCAGTTCTTC. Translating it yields CSARRIAGANDEQFF.

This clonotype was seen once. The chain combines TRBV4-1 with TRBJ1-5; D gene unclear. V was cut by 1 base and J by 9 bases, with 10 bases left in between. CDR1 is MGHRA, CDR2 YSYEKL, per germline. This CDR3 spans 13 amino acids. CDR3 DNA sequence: TGCGCCAGCAGCCAAGGGGCTGATCGGCCCCAGCATTTT. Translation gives CASSQGADRPQHF.

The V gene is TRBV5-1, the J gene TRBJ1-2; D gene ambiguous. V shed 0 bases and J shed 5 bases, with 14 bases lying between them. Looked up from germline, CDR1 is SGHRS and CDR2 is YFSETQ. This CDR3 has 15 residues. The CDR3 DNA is TGCGCCAGCAGCTTGGATCGGGTTAGGGAGTATGGCTACACCTTC. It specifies CASSLDRVREYGYTF.

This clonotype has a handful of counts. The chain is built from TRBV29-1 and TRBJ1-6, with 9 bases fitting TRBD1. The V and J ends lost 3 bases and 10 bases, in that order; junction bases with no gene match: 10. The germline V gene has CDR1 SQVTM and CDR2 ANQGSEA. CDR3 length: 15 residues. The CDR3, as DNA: TGCAGCGTTGAGGGTGGGACAGGGTCACGCTCACCCCTCCACTTT. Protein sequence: CSVEGGTGSRSPLHF. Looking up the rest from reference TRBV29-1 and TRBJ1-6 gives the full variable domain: SAVISQKPSRDICQRGTSLTIQCQVDSQVTMMFWYRQQPGQSLTLIATANQGSEATYESGFVIDKFPISRPNLTFSTLTVSNMSPEDSSIYLCSVEGGTGSRSPLHFGNGTRLTVT.

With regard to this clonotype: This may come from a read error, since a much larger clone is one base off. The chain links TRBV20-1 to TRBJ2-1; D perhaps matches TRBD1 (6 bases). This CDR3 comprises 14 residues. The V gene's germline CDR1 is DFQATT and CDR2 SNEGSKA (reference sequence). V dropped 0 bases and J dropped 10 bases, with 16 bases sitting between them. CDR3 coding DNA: TGCAGTGCTAGAGATCGAGGGGGATCCTACGAGCAGTTCTTC. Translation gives CSARDRGGSYEQFF.

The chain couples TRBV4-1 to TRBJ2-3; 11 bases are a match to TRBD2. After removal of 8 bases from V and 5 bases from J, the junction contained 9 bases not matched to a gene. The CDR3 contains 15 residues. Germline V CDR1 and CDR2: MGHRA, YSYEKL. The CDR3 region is CASAQTSGVGDTQYF. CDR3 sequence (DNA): TGCGCCAGCGCCCAGACTAGCGGGGTTGGAGATACGCAGTATTTT.

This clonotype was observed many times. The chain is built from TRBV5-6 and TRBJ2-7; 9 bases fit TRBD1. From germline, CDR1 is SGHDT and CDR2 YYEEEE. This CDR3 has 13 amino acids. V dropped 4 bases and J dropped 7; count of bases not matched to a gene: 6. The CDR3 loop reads CASSMDRGGEQYF. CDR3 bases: TGTGCCAGCAGCATGGACAGGGGAGGAGAGCAGTACTTC.

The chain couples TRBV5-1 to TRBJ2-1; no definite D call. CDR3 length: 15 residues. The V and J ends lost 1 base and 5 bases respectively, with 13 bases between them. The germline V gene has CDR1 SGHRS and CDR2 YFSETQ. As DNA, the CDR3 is TGCGCCAGCAGCTTGATGGAGTCCAGGAACAATGAGCAGTTCTTC. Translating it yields CASSLMESRNNEQFF.

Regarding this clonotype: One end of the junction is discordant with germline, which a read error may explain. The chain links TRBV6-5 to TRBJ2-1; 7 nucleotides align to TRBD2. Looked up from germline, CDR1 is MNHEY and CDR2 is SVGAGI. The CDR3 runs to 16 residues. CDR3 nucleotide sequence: TGTGCCGGCAGTTACACTGCGGGAGTCAGTGGGAATGAGCAGTTCTTC. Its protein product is CAGSYTAGVSGNEQFF.

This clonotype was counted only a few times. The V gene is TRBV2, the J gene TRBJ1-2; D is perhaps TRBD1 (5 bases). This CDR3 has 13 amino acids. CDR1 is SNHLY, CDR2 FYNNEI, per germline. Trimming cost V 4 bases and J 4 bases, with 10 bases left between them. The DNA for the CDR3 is TGTGCCAGCAGTGGGGACGGCTCCTATGGCTACACCTTC. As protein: CASSGDGSYGYTF.

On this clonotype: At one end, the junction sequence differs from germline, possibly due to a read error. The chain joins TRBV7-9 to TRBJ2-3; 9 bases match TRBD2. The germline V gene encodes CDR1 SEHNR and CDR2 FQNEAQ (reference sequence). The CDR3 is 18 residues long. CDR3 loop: CASSLFGRAGGQSDTQYF. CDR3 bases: TGCGCCAGCAGCTTATTCGGGCGAGCGGGAGGTCAATCAGATACGCAGTATTTT.

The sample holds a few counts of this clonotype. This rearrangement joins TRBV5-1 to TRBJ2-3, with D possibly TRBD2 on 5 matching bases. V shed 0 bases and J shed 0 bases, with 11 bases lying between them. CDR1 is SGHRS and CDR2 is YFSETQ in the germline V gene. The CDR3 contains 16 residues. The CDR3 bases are TGCGCCAGCAGCTTGGCCAGGATAGCGAGCACAGATACGCAGTATTTT. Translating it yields CASSLARIASTDTQYF.

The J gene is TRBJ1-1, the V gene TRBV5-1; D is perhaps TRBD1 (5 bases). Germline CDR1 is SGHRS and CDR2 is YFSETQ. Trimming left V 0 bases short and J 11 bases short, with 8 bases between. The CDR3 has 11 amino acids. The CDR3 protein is CASSLGGLAFF. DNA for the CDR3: TGCGCCAGCAGCTTGGGGGGCTTGGCTTTCTTT.

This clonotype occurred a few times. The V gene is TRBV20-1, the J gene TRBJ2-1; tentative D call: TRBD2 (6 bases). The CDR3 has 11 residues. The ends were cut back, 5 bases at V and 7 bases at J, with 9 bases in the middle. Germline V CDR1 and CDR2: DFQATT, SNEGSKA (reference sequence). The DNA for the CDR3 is TGCAGTGCTGGGGACTGGAATGAGCAGTTCTTC. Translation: CSAGDWNEQFF.

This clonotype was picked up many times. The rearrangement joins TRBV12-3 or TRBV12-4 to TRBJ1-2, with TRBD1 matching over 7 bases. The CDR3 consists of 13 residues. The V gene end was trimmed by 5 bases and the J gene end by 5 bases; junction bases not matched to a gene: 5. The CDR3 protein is CASSIIQGYGYTF. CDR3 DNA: TGTGCCAGCAGTATCATACAGGGGTATGGCTACACCTTC.

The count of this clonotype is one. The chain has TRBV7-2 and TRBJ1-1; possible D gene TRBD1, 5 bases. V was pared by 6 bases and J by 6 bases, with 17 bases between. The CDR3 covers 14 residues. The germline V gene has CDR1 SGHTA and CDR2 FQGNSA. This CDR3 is CASSLRTVGAEAFF. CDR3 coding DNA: TGTGCCAGCAGTTTAAGGACGGTAGGGGCTGAAGCTTTCTTT.

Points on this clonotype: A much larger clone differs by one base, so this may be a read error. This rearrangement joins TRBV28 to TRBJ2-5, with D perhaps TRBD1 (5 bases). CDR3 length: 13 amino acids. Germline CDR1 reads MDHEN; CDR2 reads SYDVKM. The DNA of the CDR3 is TGTGCCAGCAGTTTGACAGACAGAGAGGCCCAGTACTTC. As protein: CASSLTDREAQYF.

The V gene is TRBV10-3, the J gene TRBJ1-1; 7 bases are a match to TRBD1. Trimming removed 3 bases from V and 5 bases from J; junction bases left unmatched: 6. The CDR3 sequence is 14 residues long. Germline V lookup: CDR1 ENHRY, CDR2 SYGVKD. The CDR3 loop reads CAISEQGRRTEAFF. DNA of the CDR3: TGTGCCATCAGTGAACAGGGGCGGCGAACTGAAGCTTTCTTT.

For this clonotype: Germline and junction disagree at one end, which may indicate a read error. The CDR3, as DNA: TGTGCCAGCAGCCACAGGAGTTCCTATGGCTGCACCTTC. Translation gives CASSHRSSYGCTF. The chain carries TRBV7-2 and TRBJ1-2, with D perhaps TRBD1 (5 bases). The CDR3 is 13 amino acids. The germline V gene encodes CDR1 SGHTA and CDR2 FQGNSA.

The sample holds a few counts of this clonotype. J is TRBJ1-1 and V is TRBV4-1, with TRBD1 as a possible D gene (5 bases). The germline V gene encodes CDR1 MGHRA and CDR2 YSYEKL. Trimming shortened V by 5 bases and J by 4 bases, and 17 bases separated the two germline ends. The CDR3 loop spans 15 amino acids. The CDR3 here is CASSARDGGTTEAFF. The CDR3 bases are TGCGCCAGCAGCGCTCGGGACGGGGGGACCACTGAAGCTTTCTTT.

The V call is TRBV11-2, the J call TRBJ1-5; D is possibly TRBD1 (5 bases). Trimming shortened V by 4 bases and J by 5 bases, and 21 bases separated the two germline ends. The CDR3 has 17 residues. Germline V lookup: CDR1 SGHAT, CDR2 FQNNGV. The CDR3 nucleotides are TGTGCCAGCAGCTGGGGGGAGGCTCGAAGCTCATATCAGCCCCAGCATTTT. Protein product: CASSWGEARSSYQPQHF.

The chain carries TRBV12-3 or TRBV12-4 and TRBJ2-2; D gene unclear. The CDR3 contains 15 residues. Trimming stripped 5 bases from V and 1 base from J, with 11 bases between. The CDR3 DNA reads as TGTGCCAGCAGTCCGTTAACACGGAACACCGGGGAGCTGTTTTTT. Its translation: CASSPLTRNTGELFF.

DNA of the CDR3: TGTGCCAGCAGCGCGGGGGCGCTTTACGAGCAGTACTTC. The encoded protein is CASSAGALYEQYF. The V call is TRBV9, the J call TRBJ2-7; D is tentatively TRBD1 or TRBD2 (6 bases each). The germline V gene has CDR1 SGDLS and CDR2 YYNGEE. The CDR3 loop spans 13 amino acids. The ends were cut back, 3 bases at V and 4 bases at J, with 11 bases in the middle.

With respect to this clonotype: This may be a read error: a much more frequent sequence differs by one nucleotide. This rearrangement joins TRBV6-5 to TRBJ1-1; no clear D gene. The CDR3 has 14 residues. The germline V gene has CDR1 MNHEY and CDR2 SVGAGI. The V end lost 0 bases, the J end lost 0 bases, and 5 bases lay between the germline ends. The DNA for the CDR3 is TGTGCCAGCAGTTACTCGAAGGTGAACACTGAAGCTTTCTTT. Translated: CASSYSKVNTEAFF.